Presented here are 11 T cell receptor beta chains from one specimen sequenced in a study of graft-versus-host responses after intestinal transplantation. The antigens for these receptors are not known. Produced via immunoSEQ multiplex PCR; TCRdb's table is partial and in-frame only. The table includes fewer than 150,000 clones, 90% to 95% detected once. The sample here was unstimulated CD4+ T cells sorted from spleen or lymph node cells, taken before intestinal transplant. These receptor sequences come from a human donor who received an intestinal transplant.

The table lists this clone with a few counts. J is TRBJ2-3 and V is TRBV18; D may be TRBD2 (6 bases). Germline assignment: CDR1 KGHSH and CDR2 LQKENI. The CDR3 has 15 residues. Deletions cut 5 bases from V and 6 bases from J, with 18 bases between. CDR3 DNA: TGTGCCAGCTCAGGGTCTAGCGCCCCCACGGATACGCAGTATTTT. Translating it yields CASSGSSAPTDTQYF.

The chain couples TRBV19 to TRBJ1-5; D is possibly TRBD1 (5 bases). V lost 3 bases and J 4 bases, leaving 16 bases between the germline ends. Germline assignment: CDR1 LNHDA and CDR2 SQIVND (reference sequence). This CDR3 has 16 residues. CDR3: CASSMMNTGGNQPQHF. The DNA for the CDR3 is TGTGCCAGTAGTATGATGAATACGGGGGGGAATCAGCCCCAGCATTTT.

This chain uses TRBV25-1 with TRBJ2-7; tentatively, D is TRBD2 (6 bases). CDR1 and CDR2 (germline): MGHDK, SYGVNS. The V gene lost 9 bases and the J gene lost 1 base, with 10 bases spanning the gap. There are 12 residues in the CDR3. The CDR3 DNA reads TGTGCCAGACCGGGACTGTCCTACGAGCAGTACTTC. Its protein is CARPGLSYEQYF.

This clone was observed once. The chain couples TRBV9 to TRBJ1-1; 7 nucleotides align to TRBD1. The CDR3 is 14 residues long. V lost 0 bases, J lost 4 bases, and 3 bases stayed unmatched. Germline CDR1 reads SGDLS; CDR2 reads YYNGEE. For the CDR3, the DNA is TGTGCCAGCAGCGTAGCTCAGGGGGGCACTGAAGCTTTCTTT. It specifies CASSVAQGGTEAFF.

The gene calls are TRBV7-9 and TRBJ1-3; D call uncertain. The CDR3 loop spans 14 amino acids. Germline V gene lookup returns CDR1 SEHNR and CDR2 FQNEAQ (reference sequence). Trimming pared 5 bases from V and 6 bases from J, leaving 14 bases between. The CDR3 protein is CASSGFVGVNTIYF. The CDR3 DNA reads TGTGCCAGCAGCGGCTTCGTAGGAGTAAACACCATATATTTT.

This clone has only one observation. The chain couples TRBV6-5 to TRBJ1-1; tentatively, D is TRBD1 (6 bases). Germline CDR1 is MNHEY and CDR2 is SVGAGI. The CDR3 covers 13 residues. Trimming left V 2 bases short and J 7 bases short, with 11 bases between. The CDR3 bases are TGTGCCAGCAGTTACCGGGGGCAGAGTGAAGCTTTCTTT. Its protein is CASSYRGQSEAFF.

The chain is built from TRBV7-8 and TRBJ1-5; D possibly corresponds to TRBD1 (5 bases). Trimming left V 5 bases short and J 1 base short, with 6 bases between. CDR3 length: 13 amino acids. Germline loops: CDR1 SGHVS, CDR2 FQNEAQ. The chain's CDR3 is CASSRGSNQPQHF. In nucleotides, the CDR3 is TGTGCCAGCAGCCGGGGGAGCAATCAGCCCCAGCATTTT.

The CDR3 protein is CASSPLYGEKLFF. In DNA, the CDR3 is TGTGCCAGCAGCCCTCTTTATGGCGAAAAACTGTTTTTT. The chain carries TRBV7-7 and TRBJ1-4; the D is unclear. Per germline, CDR1 SSHAT and CDR2 FNYEAQ (reference sequence). CDR3 length equals 13 residues. V was cut by 5 bases and J by 8 bases, with 12 bases left in between.

The chain recombines TRBV6-1 with TRBJ2-4, with no clear D. The CDR3 contains 15 residues. Germline V gene lookup returns CDR1 MNHNS and CDR2 SASEGT. The V and J ends lost 5 bases and 0 bases respectively, with 11 bases between them. In DNA form, the CDR3 reads TGTGCCAGCAGTCTAAAGGCGTTAGCCAAAAACATTCAGTACTTC. Translation: CASSLKALAKNIQYF.

CDR3: CASSVGTPTYEQYF. Here the CDR3 DNA reads TGTGCCAGCAGCGTCGGGACTCCTACCTACGAGCAGTACTTC. The V call is TRBV9, the J call TRBJ2-7; weak D call: TRBD2 (6 bases). The V and J ends lost 2 bases and 2 bases respectively, with 11 bases between them. Germline CDR1 and CDR2: SGDLS and YYNGEE. The CDR3 is 14 amino acids.

The rearrangement links TRBV5-1 to TRBJ2-3; 8 nucleotides line up with TRBD2. The CDR3 extends over 16 amino acids. V was clipped by 4 bases and J by 1 base; unmatched bases: 8. Germline assignment: CDR1 SGHRS and CDR2 YFSETQ. In DNA, the CDR3 is TGCGCCAGCAGCAGGACGGGGGGGCTGCGCACAGATACGCAGTATTTT. Protein product: CASSRTGGLRTDTQYF.